This T cell receptor beta chain was retrieved from a study of T cells in Graves' hyperthyroidism and ophthalmopathy. There were TCR beta CDR3 regions amplified from RNA transcripts. The HTBI primer set served for first-round RT-PCR of the TCR CDR3. TCRdb independently ran MiXCR on the multiplex PCR reads; one entry per CDR3 protein. The sample lists over 350,000 distinct CDR3 sequences; around 15% were seen once. Germline V lookup: CDR1 MNHNS, CDR2 SASEGT. Trimming removed 4 bases at V and 1 base at J, with 7 bases between. This CDR3 spans 13 amino acids. As regards this clonotype: Its antigen is undetermined. A much larger clone differs by one base, so this may be a read error.

The study, taken as a whole, reports: A model of 13 V-J features distinguished ophthalmopathy from stable hyperthyroidism. Blood also held most thyroid clonotypes expanded beyond 0.001.

The chain recombines TRBV6-1 with TRBJ1-1; no clear D gene. The sequenced sample consisted of blood. This receptor was identified in a man aged 18-30 years with Graves' ophthalmopathy. This CDR3 is CASSVQKNTEAFF. For the CDR3, the DNA is TGTGCCAGCAGTGTACAGAAGAACACTGAAGCTTTCTTT.